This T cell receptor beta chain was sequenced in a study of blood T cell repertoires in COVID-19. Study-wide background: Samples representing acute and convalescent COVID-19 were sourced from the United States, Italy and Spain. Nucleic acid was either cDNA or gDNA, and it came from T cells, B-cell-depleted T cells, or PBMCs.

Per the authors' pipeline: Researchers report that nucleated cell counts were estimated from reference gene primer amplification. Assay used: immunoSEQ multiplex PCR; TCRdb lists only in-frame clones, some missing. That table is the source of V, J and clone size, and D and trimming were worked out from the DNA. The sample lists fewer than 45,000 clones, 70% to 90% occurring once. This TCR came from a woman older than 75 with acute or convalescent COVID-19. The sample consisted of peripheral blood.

CDR3 protein: CASNPQGGNTEAFF. CDR3 nucleotide sequence: TGTGCCAGCAACCCACAGGGGGGGAACACTGAAGCTTTCTTT. V is TRBV5-4 and J is TRBJ1-1; 8 bases match TRBD1. CDR3 length equals 14 residues. The germline CDR1 and CDR2 sequences are SGHNT and YYREEE (reference sequence). The J segment lost 1 base and the V segment lost 6 bases, leaving 5 bases of the junction unmatched.